These 28 T cell receptor beta chains were all obtained from the same sample, sequenced in a study of T-cell reconstitution after alpha-beta-depleted transplantation in children. Construction of the TCRbeta library involved unique molecular identifiers. TCRdb itself ran the PCR reads through MiXCR, one entry per CDR3 protein. The profile shows about 400,000 distinct CDR3 sequences, 20% of them singletons. The material sequenced was PBMCs from the stem cell graft donor, taken from the stem cell graft. All receptors derive from a human donor who donated a stem cell graft to a child with acute myeloid leukemia.

A few counts support this clonotype. The V gene is TRBV4-1, the J gene TRBJ1-2; 7 bases match TRBD1. The CDR3 sequence is 15 residues long. V shed 0 bases, J shed 5 bases, and the junction held 6 bases outside the gene matches. The germline V gene has CDR1 MGHRA and CDR2 YSYEKL. CDR3 protein: CASSQDTGVGYGYTF. As DNA, the CDR3 is TGCGCCAGCAGCCAAGACACAGGGGTGGGTTATGGCTACACCTTC.

This clonotype showed up just a few times. The chain is built from TRBV9 and TRBJ2-1; tentatively, D is TRBD2 (6 bases). The germline CDR1 and CDR2 sequences are SGDLS and YYNGEE. This CDR3 has 17 amino acids. V shed 3 bases and J shed 0 bases, with 16 bases lying between them. Here the CDR3 DNA reads TGTGCCAGCAGCGAACCCCTAGCGACGAGCTCCTACAATGAGCAGTTCTTC. Translated, it gives CASSEPLATSSYNEQFF. The complete variable domain, with remaining parts taken from reference TRBV9 and TRBJ2-1, reads DSGVTQTPKHLITATGQRVTLRCSPRSGDLSVYWYQQSLDQGLQFLIQYYNGEERAKGNILERFSAQQFPDLHSELNLSSLELGDSALYFCASSEPLATSSYNEQFFGPGTRLTVL.

The chain uses TRBV24-1 and TRBJ2-1; TRBD2 might be the D (6 bases). The CDR3 loop spans 15 amino acids. With 8 bases removed from V and 3 bases from J, the gap between germline ends came to 16 bases. CDR1 is KGHDR, CDR2 SFDVKD, per germline. The CDR3 DNA reads TGTGCCACCATTGTTGGGGGGACCTACTACAATGAGCAGTTCTTC. It encodes CATIVGGTYYNEQFF.

This clonotype has more than one count but fewer than ten. An end of the junction differs from the germline gene, which may be a read error. This rearrangement joins TRBV7-8 to TRBJ2-7; D not resolved. The length of the CDR3 is 15 residues. In germline, CDR1 is SGHVS, CDR2 FQNEAQ. Here the CDR3 DNA reads TGTGCCTGCAGCTTAGTGGGCGGCAGGACCTACGAGCAGTACTTC. The encoded protein is CACSLVGGRTYEQYF.

The rearrangement uses TRBV28 and TRBJ2-7; D is unresolved. The CDR3 has 13 amino acids. CDR1 and CDR2 from the germline V gene are MDHEN and SYDVKM. V lost 1 base and J 3 bases, leaving 7 bases between the germline ends. CDR3: CASSLSLNYEQYF. CDR3 nucleotide sequence: TGTGCCAGCAGTTTATCCCTTAACTACGAGCAGTACTTC.

The V call is TRBV3-1, the J call TRBJ2-3, with TRBD1 identical over 7 bases. The ends lost 11 bases at V and 0 bases at J; junction bases unmatched: 11. Germline V gives CDR1 LGHDT, CDR2 YNNKEL (reference sequence). This CDR3 has 15 residues. In DNA, the CDR3 is TGTGCCTGCTGTCTAGGGACAGCTAGCACAGATACGCAGTATTTT. It is translated as CACCLGTASTDTQYF.

The chain combines TRBV29-1 with TRBJ2-5, with TRBD1 matching 10 bases. The CDR3 sequence is 14 residues long. V gave up 7 bases and J gave up 2 bases; unmatched junction bases: 7. Germline values: CDR1 SQVTM, CDR2 ANQGSEA. DNA for the CDR3: TGCAGCGGCGGACAGGGGGTTGATCAAGAGACCCAGTACTTC. This gives the protein CSGGQGVDQETQYF.

This chain links TRBV7-3 with TRBJ2-1, with a possible D match to TRBD2 (6 bases). The germline CDR1 and CDR2 sequences are SGHTA and FQGTGA. The CDR3 loop spans 18 amino acids. Trimming took off 1 base at V and 0 bases at J, with 16 bases between the two ends. The CDR3 loop is CASSLRPGLRSSYNEQFF. The DNA for the CDR3 is TGTGCCAGCAGCTTAAGACCGGGACTCCGAAGCTCCTACAATGAGCAGTTCTTC.

This clonotype was detected ten times or more. A read error may produce the germline difference seen at one junction end. The chain links TRBV7-7 to TRBJ2-1; TRBD2 might be the D (6 bases). CDR1 is SSHAT and CDR2 is FNYEAQ in the germline V gene (reference sequence). The CDR3 loop spans 12 amino acids. For the CDR3, the DNA is TGTGCTAGCAGCGGGCCGGGGGTTGAGCAGTTCTTC. It encodes CASSGPGVEQFF. The full variable domain, completed using reference TRBV7-7 and TRBJ2-1, is GAGVSQSPRYKVTKRGQDVTLRCDPISSHATLYWYQQALGQGPEFLTYFNYEAQPDKSGLPSDRFSAERPEGSISTLTIQRTEQRDSAMYRCASSGPGVEQFFGPGTRLTVL.

The chain employs TRBV5-5 and TRBJ2-7; D remains unclear. V was shortened by 0 bases and J by 2 bases, with 9 bases between the two germline ends. Germline V gene data show CDR1 as SGHKS and CDR2 as YYEKEE (reference sequence). This CDR3 region has 14 residues. CDR3 in amino acids: CASSLAAEPYEQYF. In DNA, the CDR3 is TGTGCCAGCAGCTTGGCGGCAGAACCCTACGAGCAGTACTTC.

This clonotype was detected ten times or more. The genes are TRBV25-1 and TRBJ2-5, with D perhaps matching TRBD1 (5 bases). Trimming shortened V by 2 bases and J by 2 bases, and 9 bases separated the two germline ends. In germline, CDR1 is MGHDK, CDR2 SYGVNS. This CDR3 spans 14 amino acids. The CDR3 DNA reads as TGTGCCAGCAGTGAAGCAGGGTGGCAAGAGACCCAGTACTTC. Amino acid sequence: CASSEAGWQETQYF.

This rearrangement joins TRBV6-1 to TRBJ1-4, with a tentative D call TRBD1 (5 bases). CDR3 length: 13 amino acids. With 7 bases removed from V and 5 bases from J, the gap between germline ends came to 11 bases. Germline V gene lookup returns CDR1 MNHNS and CDR2 SASEGT. The CDR3 DNA is TGTGCCAGCAAACCGTCAGGGAATGAAAAACTGTTTTTT. Residues: CASKPSGNEKLFF.

This chain links TRBV6-1 with TRBJ2-1; D may be TRBD2 (5 bases). Deletions cut 5 bases from V and 0 bases from J, with 14 bases between. CDR3 length: 16 residues. The germline CDR1 and CDR2 sequences are MNHNS and SASEGT. This CDR3 is CASSPDGVSSYNEQFF. The CDR3 region has the DNA TGTGCCAGCAGTCCCGACGGGGTAAGCTCCTACAATGAGCAGTTCTTC.

The rearrangement uses TRBV24-1 and TRBJ2-1; D remains ambiguous. V dropped 2 bases and J dropped 8 bases, with 3 bases sitting between them. Germline-derived CDR1 and CDR2 are KGHDR and SFDVKD. This CDR3 contains 11 residues. The CDR3 here is CATSDSDEQFF. As DNA, the CDR3 is TGTGCCACCAGTGATTCAGATGAGCAGTTCTTC.

This clonotype was seen a handful of times. The chain carries TRBV12-3 or TRBV12-4 and TRBJ1-5; the D gene is possibly TRBD1 (5 bases). Trimming removed 6 bases at V and 0 bases at J, with 18 bases between. There are 17 residues in the CDR3. The CDR3 DNA follows: TGTGCCAGCAGAGGTGGACAAGGGCAACATAGCAATCAGCCCCAGCATTTT. Translating it yields CASRGGQGQHSNQPQHF.

This clonotype was counted ten times or more. V and J are TRBV4-1 and TRBJ2-7; 14 bases line up with TRBD2. The CDR3 length is 16 residues. V gave up 4 bases and J gave up 5 bases; unmatched junction bases: 7. Germline V CDR1 and CDR2: MGHRA, YSYEKL. The CDR3 region has the DNA TGCGCCAGCAGCCCCGGGACTAGCGGGAGAGGAGACGAGCAGTACTTC. It yields the protein CASSPGTSGRGDEQYF.

Here the CDR3 reads CSLRQSGAGYTF. The CDR3 nucleotides are TGCAGCCTTAGACAGTCCGGGGCGGGCTACACCTTC. The chain joins TRBV29-1 to TRBJ1-2; a weak D match, TRBD1 (5 bases). There are 12 residues in the CDR3. Germline loops: CDR1 SQVTM, CDR2 ANQGSEA. The V and J ends lost 8 bases and 8 bases respectively, with 18 bases between them.

The rearrangement links TRBV7-6 to TRBJ2-1, with D possibly being TRBD1 (6 bases). Trimming took 2 bases from V and 1 from J, leaving 9 bases between them. CDR1 and CDR2 from the germline V gene are SGHVS and FNYEAQ. This CDR3 has 15 amino acids. The CDR3 loop reads CASSLLRGSYNEQFF. The CDR3 DNA reads as TGTGCCAGCAGCTTACTGAGGGGGTCCTACAATGAGCAGTTCTTC.

This clonotype was found once. V and J are TRBV7-9 and TRBJ2-5; 9 bases match TRBD1. Germline V lookup: CDR1 SEHNR, CDR2 FQNEAQ (reference sequence). Germline trimming cut 5 bases from V and 5 bases from J; bases unmatched to any gene: 3. The CDR3 runs to 13 residues. As DNA, the CDR3 is TGTGCCAGCAGCAACAGGGGGCTGGAGACCCAGTACTTC. This codes for CASSNRGLETQYF.

This clonotype has ten or more counts. The chain joins TRBV12-3 or TRBV12-4 to TRBJ1-1, with a possible D match to TRBD1 (6 bases). V was clipped by 11 bases and J by 3 bases, with 19 bases between them. The CDR3 is 14 amino acids. In DNA form, the CDR3 reads TGTGCCCAAAGAGGGGGGTTTACTGACACTGAAGCTTTCTTT. Residues: CAQRGGFTDTEAFF.

This clonotype was counted at least ten times. V and J are TRBV28 and TRBJ2-7; no definite D call. Germline V gene data show CDR1 as MDHEN and CDR2 as SYDVKM. V shed 2 bases and J shed 5 bases, with 10 bases lying between them. CDR3 length: 13 amino acids. In DNA, the CDR3 is TGTGCCAGCAGTTTAGTCAGGACCCACGAGCAGTACTTC. This gives the protein CASSLVRTHEQYF.

V and J are TRBV7-3 and TRBJ2-5; unclear D gene. The V end was cut by 2 bases, the J end by 5 bases, with 9 bases between. The V gene's germline CDR1 is SGHTA and CDR2 FQGTGA. The CDR3 sequence is 13 residues long. The CDR3 nucleotides read TGTGCCAGCAGCTTACGGGCTGACGAGACCCAGTACTTC. Protein sequence: CASSLRADETQYF. Complete variable domain (other parts from reference TRBV7-3 and TRBJ2-5): GAGVSQTPSNKVTEKGKYVELRCDPISGHTALYWYRQSLGQGPEFLIYFQGTGAADDSGLPNDRFFAVRPEGSVSTLKIQRTERGDSAVYLCASSLRADETQYFGPGTRLLVL.

This CDR3 reads CASSLVWAGPRDTIYF. The CDR3, as DNA: TGTGCCAGCAGCTTAGTTTGGGCGGGACCTCGGGACACCATATATTTT. The chain recombines TRBV7-2 with TRBJ1-3; possible D gene TRBD1, 5 bases. The germline V gene has CDR1 SGHTA and CDR2 FQGNSA. V lost 1 base, J lost 8 bases, and 18 bases lay in between. The CDR3 has 16 residues.

This clonotype was picked up a small number of times. V and J are TRBV7-9 and TRBJ2-1; 10 bases line up with TRBD2. The V gene end was trimmed by 4 bases and the J gene end by 6 bases; junction bases not matched to a gene: 9. Germline V CDR1 and CDR2: SEHNR, FQNEAQ (reference sequence). This CDR3 has 16 amino acids. The CDR3 protein is CASSSPSGRPPNEQFF. The CDR3 DNA reads as TGTGCCAGCAGCTCGCCTAGCGGGAGACCGCCCAATGAGCAGTTCTTC.

In its sample, this clonotype was seen once. This chain joins TRBV4-3 and TRBJ2-2; 11 nucleotides match TRBD2. CDR1 and CDR2 (germline): LGHNA, YSLEER. This CDR3 has 17 amino acids. The trim removed 1 base at V and 6 bases at J, leaving 7 bases unmatched. Here the CDR3 reads CASSQGSSGRAAGELFF. CDR3 nucleotides: TGCGCCAGCAGCCAAGGGAGTAGCGGGAGGGCGGCCGGGGAGCTGTTTTTT.

This sequence joins TRBV25-1 and TRBJ2-5, with D possibly TRBD2 on 5 matching bases. This CDR3 contains 12 residues. V shed 6 bases and J shed 10 bases, with 15 bases lying between them. Germline CDR1 is MGHDK and CDR2 is SYGVNS. The CDR3 DNA reads TGTGCCAGCAGGGGAATAGGGAGAGACCAGTACTTC. This gives the protein CASRGIGRDQYF.

This clonotype came up many times. The V gene is TRBV12-3 or TRBV12-4, the J gene TRBJ1-1; D gene ambiguous. V dropped 6 bases and J dropped 5 bases, with 10 bases sitting between them. CDR3 length equals 12 residues. CDR3 nucleotides: TGTGCCAGCAGGATGGGGATTACTGAAGCTTTCTTT. Translation: CASRMGITEAFF.

The rearrangement links TRBV5-1 to TRBJ2-5; TRBD2 matches 13 bases. The CDR3 has 15 amino acids. Per the germline V gene, CDR1 is SGHRS and CDR2 is YFSETQ. V lost 7 bases and J lost 0; bases outside the gene matches: 3. In DNA, the CDR3 is TGCGCCAGCCGAGGGACTAGCGGGAACCAAGAGACCCAGTACTTC. This gives the protein CASRGTSGNQETQYF.